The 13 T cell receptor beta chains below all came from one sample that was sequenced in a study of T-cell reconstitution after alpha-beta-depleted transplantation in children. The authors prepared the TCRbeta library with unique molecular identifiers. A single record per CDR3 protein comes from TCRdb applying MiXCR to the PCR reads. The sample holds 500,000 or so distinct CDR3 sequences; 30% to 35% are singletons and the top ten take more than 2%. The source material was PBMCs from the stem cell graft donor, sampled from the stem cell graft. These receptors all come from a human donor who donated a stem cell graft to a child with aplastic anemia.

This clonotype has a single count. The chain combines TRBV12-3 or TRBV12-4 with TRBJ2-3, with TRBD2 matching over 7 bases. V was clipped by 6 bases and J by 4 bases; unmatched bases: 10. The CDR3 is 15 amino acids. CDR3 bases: TGTGCCAGCAGCCCGACTAGCATTTTTTCAGATACGCAGTATTTT. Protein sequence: CASSPTSIFSDTQYF.

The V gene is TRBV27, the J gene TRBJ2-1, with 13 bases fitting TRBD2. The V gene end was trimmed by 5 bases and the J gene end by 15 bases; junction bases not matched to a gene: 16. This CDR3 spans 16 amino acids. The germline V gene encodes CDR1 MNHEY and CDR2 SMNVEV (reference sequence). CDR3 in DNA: TGTGCCAGCAGTACCAACCTTGGACTAGCGGGAGTAGGGGCGTTCTTC. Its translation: CASSTNLGLAGVGAFF.

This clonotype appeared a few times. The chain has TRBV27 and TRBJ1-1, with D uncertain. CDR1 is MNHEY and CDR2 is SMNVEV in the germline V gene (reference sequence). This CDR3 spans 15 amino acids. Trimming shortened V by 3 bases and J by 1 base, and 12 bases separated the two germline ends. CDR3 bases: TGTGCCAGCAGTTTGGGCATTTTGGGGAACACTGAAGCTTTCTTT. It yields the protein CASSLGILGNTEAFF.

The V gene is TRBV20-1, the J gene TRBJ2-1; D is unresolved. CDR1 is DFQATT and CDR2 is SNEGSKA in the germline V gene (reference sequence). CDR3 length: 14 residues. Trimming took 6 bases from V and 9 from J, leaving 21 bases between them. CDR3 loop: CSATPPSRFGEQFF. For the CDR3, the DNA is TGCAGTGCGACACCCCCTAGTAGGTTCGGTGAGCAGTTCTTC.

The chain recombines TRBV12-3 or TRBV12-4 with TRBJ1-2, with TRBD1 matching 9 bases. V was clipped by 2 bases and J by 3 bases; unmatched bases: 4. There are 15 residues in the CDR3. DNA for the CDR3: TGTGCCAGCAGTTTAATCGGGACAGGGCACTATGGCTACACCTTC. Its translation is CASSLIGTGHYGYTF.

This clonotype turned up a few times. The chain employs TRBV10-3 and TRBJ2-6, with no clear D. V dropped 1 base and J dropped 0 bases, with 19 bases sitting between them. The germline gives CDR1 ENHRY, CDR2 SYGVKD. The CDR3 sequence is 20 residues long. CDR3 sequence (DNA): TGTGCCATCAGTGAGTGGTACAGTCAAAGGGAACTCTCTGGGGCCAACGTCCTGACTTTC. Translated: CAISEWYSQRELSGANVLTF.

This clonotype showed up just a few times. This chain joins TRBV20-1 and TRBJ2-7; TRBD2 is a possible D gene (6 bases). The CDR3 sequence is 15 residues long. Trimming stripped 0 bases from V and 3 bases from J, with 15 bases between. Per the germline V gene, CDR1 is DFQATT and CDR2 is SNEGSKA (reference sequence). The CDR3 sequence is CSARDWGLANYEQYF. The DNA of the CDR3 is TGCAGTGCTAGAGACTGGGGACTGGCGAACTACGAGCAGTACTTC.

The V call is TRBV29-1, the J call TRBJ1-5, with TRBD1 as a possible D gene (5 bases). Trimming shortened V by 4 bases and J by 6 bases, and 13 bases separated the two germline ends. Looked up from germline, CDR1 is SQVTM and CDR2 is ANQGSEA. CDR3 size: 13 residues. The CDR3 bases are TGCAGCGTTGGGGACGGGACGGGTCAGCCCCAGCATTTT. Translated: CSVGDGTGQPQHF.

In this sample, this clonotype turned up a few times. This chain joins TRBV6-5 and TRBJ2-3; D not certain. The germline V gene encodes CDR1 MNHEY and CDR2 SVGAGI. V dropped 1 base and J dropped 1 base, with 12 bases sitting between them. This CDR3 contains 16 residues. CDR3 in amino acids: CASSYFGPGGTDTQYF. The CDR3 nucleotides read TGTGCCAGCAGTTACTTCGGTCCTGGAGGCACAGATACGCAGTATTTT.

CDR3 residues: CASNLQGAEYDEQFF. CDR3 nucleotides: TGTGCCAGCAATCTACAGGGGGCTGAATACGATGAGCAGTTCTTC. V and J are TRBV7-3 and TRBJ2-1; 9 bases map to TRBD1. This CDR3 comprises 15 residues. Germline trimming cut 7 bases from V and 8 bases from J; bases unmatched to any gene: 12. Germline V CDR1 and CDR2: SGHTA, FQGTGA.

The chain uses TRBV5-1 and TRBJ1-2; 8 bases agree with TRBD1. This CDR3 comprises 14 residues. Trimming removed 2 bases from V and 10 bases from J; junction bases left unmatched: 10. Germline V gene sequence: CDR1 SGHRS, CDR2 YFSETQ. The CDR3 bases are TGCGCCAGCAGCTTACCGGGACAGGCACGAGACTACACCTTC. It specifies CASSLPGQARDYTF.

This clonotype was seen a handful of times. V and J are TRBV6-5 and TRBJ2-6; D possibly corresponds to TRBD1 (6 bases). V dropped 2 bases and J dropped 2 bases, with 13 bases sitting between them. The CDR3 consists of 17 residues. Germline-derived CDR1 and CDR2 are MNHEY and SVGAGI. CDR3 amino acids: CASSYGRGTTGANVLTF. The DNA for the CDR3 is TGTGCCAGCAGTTACGGCAGGGGCACAACTGGGGCCAACGTCCTGACTTTC.

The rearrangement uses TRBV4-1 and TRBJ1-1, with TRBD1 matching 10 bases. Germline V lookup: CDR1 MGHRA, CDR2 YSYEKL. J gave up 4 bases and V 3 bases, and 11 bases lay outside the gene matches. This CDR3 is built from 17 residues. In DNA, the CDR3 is TGCGCCAGCAGCCATCCACATTACCGGACAGGGGGCACTGAAGCTTTCTTT. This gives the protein CASSHPHYRTGGTEAFF.